These 10 T cell receptor beta chains share one sample of origin, sequenced in a study of blood T cell repertoires in COVID-19. Generated by immunoSEQ multiplex PCR, the TCRdb table keeps only in-frame clones and is missing some. Seen here are about 180,000 clones, around four fifths observed once, and the top ten hold about 7%. Sample: peripheral blood. The receptors stem from a woman in her 40s with COVID-19, enrolled during active disease.

J is TRBJ1-6 and V is TRBV25-1; D remains unclear. This CDR3 is built from 15 residues. The V gene lost 7 bases and the J gene lost 2 bases, with 12 bases spanning the gap. Looked up from germline, CDR1 is MGHDK and CDR2 is SYGVNS. DNA for the CDR3: TGTGCCAGCACCACGGGAGAAACCTATAATTCACCCCTCCACTTT. Its protein is CASTTGETYNSPLHF.

To note about this clone: Other DNA sequences in the same sample also yield this CDR3. This chain uses TRBV18 with TRBJ1-5, with TRBD1 as a possible D gene (6 bases). The V end lost 3 bases, the J end lost 2 bases, and 8 bases lay between the germline ends. This CDR3 spans 14 amino acids. Germline values: CDR1 KGHSH, CDR2 LQKENI. In DNA, the CDR3 is TGTGCCAGCTCACCGGGGGCCGGCAATCAGCCCCAGCATTTT. This codes for CASSPGAGNQPQHF. The whole variable domain, remainder taken from reference TRBV18 and TRBJ1-5, is NAGVMQNPRHLVRRRGQEARLRCSPMKGHSHVYWYRQLPEEGLKFMVYLQKENIIDESGMPKERFSAEFPKEGPSILRIQQVVRGDSAAYFCASSPGAGNQPQHFGDGTRLSIL.

The gene calls are TRBV18 and TRBJ1-2; 9 bases are a match to TRBD1. With V trimmed by 2 bases and J by 6 bases, 4 bases remained unmatched. The CDR3 runs to 14 residues. Per germline, CDR1 KGHSH and CDR2 LQKENI. CDR3 bases: TGTGCCAGCTCACCAAACAGGGGGCGCGATGGCTACACCTTC. It is translated as CASSPNRGRDGYTF.

V and J are TRBV27 and TRBJ2-7, with D perhaps matching TRBD2 (5 bases). This CDR3 comprises 14 residues. V lost 3 bases and J lost 0, with 9 bases in between. The germline CDR1 and CDR2 sequences are MNHEY and SMNVEV (reference sequence). The CDR3 sequence: CASSFLARSYEQYF. The CDR3 coding sequence is TGTGCCAGCAGTTTCCTAGCCCGCTCCTACGAGCAGTACTTC.

In DNA, the CDR3 is TGTGCCAGCATCGGGGGTAGGGATGAGCAGTTCTTC. The encoded protein is CASIGGRDEQFF. This chain connects TRBV28 to TRBJ2-1, with TRBD2 as a possible D gene (6 bases). V was trimmed by 7 bases and J by 8 bases, leaving 12 bases between them. CDR3 length: 12 amino acids. Germline loops: CDR1 MDHEN, CDR2 SYDVKM.

The chain carries TRBV5-8 and TRBJ2-5; TRBD2 matches at 8 bases. V lost 1 base, J lost 4 bases, and 6 bases stayed unmatched. Per the germline V gene, CDR1 is SGHTS and CDR2 is YDEGEE. The CDR3 runs to 15 residues. The CDR3 loop is CASSLIGGALETQYF. CDR3 DNA: TGTGCCAGCAGCTTGATCGGGGGGGCACTAGAGACCCAGTACTTC.

The V gene is TRBV11-3, the J gene TRBJ1-2; 8 positions agree with TRBD1. The CDR3 totals 14 residues. Germline V gene lookup returns CDR1 SGHNT and CDR2 YENEEA. V shed 0 bases, J shed 4 bases, and the junction held 1 base outside the gene matches. CDR3 in DNA: TGTGCCAGCAGCTTAGACGGGACAGGCTATGGCTACACCTTC. This gives the protein CASSLDGTGYGYTF.

This chain uses TRBV5-1 with TRBJ1-3; 10 bases line up with TRBD1. The V gene end was trimmed by 1 base and the J gene end by 3 bases; junction bases not matched to a gene: 4. The CDR3 is made up of 16 amino acids. Germline V gene lookup returns CDR1 SGHRS and CDR2 YFSETQ. For the CDR3, the DNA is TGCGCCAGCAGCTTGATCGGGACAGGGGTTGGAAACACCATATATTTT. It translates to CASSLIGTGVGNTIYF.

This sequence joins TRBV15 and TRBJ2-7, with TRBD1 matching 10 bases. The CDR3 runs to 14 residues. V was pared by 3 bases and J by 6 bases, with 5 bases of the junction left unmatched. Germline V CDR1 and CDR2: LNHNV, YYDKDF (reference sequence). In DNA form, the CDR3 reads TGTGCCACCAGCAGTTCTAGGACAGGGGGCGAGCAGTACTTC. It yields the protein CATSSSRTGGEQYF. Full variable domain (rest looked up from reference TRBV15 and TRBJ2-7): DAMVIQNPRYQVTQFGKPVTLSCSQTLNHNVMYWYQQKSSQAPKLLFHYYDKDFNNEADTPDNFQSRRPNTSFCFLDIRSPGLGDTAMYLCATSSSRTGGEQYFGPGTRLTVT.

This chain connects TRBV6-5 to TRBJ1-5, with unresolved D. V dropped 0 bases and J dropped 1 base, with 7 bases sitting between them. Germline V gives CDR1 MNHEY, CDR2 SVGAGI. The CDR3 loop spans 15 amino acids. DNA of the CDR3: TGTGCCAGCAGTTACTCGACGGGGAGCAATCAGCCCCAGCATTTT. It is translated as CASSYSTGSNQPQHF.